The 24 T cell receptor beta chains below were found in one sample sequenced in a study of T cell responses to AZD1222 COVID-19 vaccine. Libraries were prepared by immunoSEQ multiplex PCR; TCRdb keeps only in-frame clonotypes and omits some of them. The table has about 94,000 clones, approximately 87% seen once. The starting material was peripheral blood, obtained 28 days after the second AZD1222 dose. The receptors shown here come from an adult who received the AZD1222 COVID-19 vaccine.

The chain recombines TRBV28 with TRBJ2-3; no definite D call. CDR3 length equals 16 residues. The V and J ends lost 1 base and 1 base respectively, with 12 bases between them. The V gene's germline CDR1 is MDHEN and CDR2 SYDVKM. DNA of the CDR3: TGTGCCAGCAGTTTATCCCCGGGTGGTCGCACAGATACGCAGTATTTT. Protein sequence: CASSLSPGGRTDTQYF.

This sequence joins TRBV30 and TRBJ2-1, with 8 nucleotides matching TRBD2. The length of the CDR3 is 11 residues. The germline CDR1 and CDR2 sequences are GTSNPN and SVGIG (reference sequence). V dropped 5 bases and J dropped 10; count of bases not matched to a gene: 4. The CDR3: CAWAGGGEQFF. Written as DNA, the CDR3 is TGTGCCTGGGCTGGCGGGGGGGAGCAGTTCTTC.

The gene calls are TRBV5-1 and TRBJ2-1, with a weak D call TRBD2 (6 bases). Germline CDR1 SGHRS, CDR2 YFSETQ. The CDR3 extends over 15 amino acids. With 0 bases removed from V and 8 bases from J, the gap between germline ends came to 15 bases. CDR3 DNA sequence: TGCGCCAGCAGCTTGGACCCCGGGGGTCTCGATGAGCAGTTCTTC. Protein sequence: CASSLDPGGLDEQFF.

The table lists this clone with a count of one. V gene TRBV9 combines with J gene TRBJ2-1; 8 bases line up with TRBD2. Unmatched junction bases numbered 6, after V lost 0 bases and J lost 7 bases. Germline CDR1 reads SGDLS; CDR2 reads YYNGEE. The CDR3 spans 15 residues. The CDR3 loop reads CASSVAAGGGNEQFF. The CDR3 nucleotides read TGTGCCAGCAGCGTAGCGGCGGGAGGAGGGAATGAGCAGTTCTTC.

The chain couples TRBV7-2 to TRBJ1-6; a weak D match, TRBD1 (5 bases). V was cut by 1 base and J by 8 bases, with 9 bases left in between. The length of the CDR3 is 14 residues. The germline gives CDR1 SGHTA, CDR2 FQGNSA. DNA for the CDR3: TGTGCCAGCAGCTTAGTCAGGGTTGATTCACCCCTCCACTTT. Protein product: CASSLVRVDSPLHF.

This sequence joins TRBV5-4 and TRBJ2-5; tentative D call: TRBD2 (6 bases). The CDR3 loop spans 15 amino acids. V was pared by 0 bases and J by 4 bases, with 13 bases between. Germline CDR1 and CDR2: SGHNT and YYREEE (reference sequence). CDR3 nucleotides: TGTGCCAGCAGCTTGGGGACTACCGGAGGAGAGACCCAGTACTTC. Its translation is CASSLGTTGGETQYF. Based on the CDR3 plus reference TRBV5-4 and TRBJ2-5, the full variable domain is ETGVTQSPTHLIKTRGQQVTLRCSSQSGHNTVSWYQQALGQGPQFIFQYYREEENGRGNFPPRFSGLQFPNYSSELNVNALELDDSALYLCASSLGTTGGETQYFGPGTRLLVL.

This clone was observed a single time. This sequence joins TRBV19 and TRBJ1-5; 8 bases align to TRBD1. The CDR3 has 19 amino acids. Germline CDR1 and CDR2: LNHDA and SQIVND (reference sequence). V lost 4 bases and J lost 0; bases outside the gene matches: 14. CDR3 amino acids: CASSTEDRERAYSNQPQHF. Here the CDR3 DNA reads TGTGCCAGTAGTACCGAGGACAGGGAGCGGGCATATAGCAATCAGCCCCAGCATTTT. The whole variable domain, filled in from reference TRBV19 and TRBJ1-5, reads DGGITQSPKYLFRKEGQNVTLSCEQNLNHDAMYWYRQDPGQGLRLIYYSQIVNDFQKGDIAEGYSVSREKKESFPLTVTSAQKNPTAFYLCASSTEDRERAYSNQPQHFGDGTRLSIL.

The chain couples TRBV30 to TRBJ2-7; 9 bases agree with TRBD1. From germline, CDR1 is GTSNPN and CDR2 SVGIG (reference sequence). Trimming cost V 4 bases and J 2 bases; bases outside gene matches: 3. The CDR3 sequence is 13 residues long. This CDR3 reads CAWNRDRAYEQYF. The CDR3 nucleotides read TGTGCCTGGAACCGGGACAGGGCCTACGAGCAGTACTTC.

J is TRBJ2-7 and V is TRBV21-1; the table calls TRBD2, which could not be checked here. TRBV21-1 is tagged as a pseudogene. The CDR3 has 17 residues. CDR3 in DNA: TGTGCCAGCAGCAAATACATAGCGGGAGGTACTCAGAACGAGCAGTACTTC. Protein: CASSKYIAGGTQNEQYF.

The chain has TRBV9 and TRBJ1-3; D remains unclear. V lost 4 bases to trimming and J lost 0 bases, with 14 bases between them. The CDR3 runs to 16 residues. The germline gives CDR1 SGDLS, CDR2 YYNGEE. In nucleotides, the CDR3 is TGTGCCAGCAGCTCTCGGACGGACTTCTCTGGAAACACCATATATTTT. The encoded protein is CASSSRTDFSGNTIYF.

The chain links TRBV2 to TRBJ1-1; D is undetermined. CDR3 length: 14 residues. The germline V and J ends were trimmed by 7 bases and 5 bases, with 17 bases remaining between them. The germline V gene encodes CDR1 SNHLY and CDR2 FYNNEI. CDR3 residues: CASMLIRSGTEAFF. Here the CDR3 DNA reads TGTGCCAGCATGTTAATTCGATCGGGGACTGAAGCTTTCTTT.

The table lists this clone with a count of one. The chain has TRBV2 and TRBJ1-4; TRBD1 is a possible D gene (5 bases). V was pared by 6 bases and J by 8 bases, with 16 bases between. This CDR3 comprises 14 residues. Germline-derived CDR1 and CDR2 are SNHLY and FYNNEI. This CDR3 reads CASRAVGGGEKLFF. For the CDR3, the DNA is TGTGCCAGCAGGGCAGTGGGGGGAGGGGAAAAACTGTTTTTT.

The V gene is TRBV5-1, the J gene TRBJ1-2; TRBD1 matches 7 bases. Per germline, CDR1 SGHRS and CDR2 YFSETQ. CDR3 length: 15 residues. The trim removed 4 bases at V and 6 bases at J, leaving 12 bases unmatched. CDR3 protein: CASSPSGQSIDGYTF. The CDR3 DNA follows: TGCGCCAGCAGCCCCTCGGGACAGTCAATCGATGGCTACACCTTC.

The CDR3 reads CASSIYFGEAFF. The CDR3 DNA sequence: TGTGCCAGTAGTATATATTTCGGGGAAGCTTTCTTT. This chain connects TRBV19 to TRBJ1-1; D gene uncertain. The CDR3 consists of 12 residues. The ends were cut back, 2 bases at V and 8 bases at J, with 9 bases in the middle. The germline V gene encodes CDR1 LNHDA and CDR2 SQIVND (reference sequence).

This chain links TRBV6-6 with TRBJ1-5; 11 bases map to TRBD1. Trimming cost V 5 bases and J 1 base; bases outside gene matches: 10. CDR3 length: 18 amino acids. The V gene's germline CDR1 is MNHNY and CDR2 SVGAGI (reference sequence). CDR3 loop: CASSRGWTGGSSNQPQHF. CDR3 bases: TGTGCCAGCAGTCGAGGATGGACAGGGGGCTCGAGCAATCAGCCCCAGCATTTT.

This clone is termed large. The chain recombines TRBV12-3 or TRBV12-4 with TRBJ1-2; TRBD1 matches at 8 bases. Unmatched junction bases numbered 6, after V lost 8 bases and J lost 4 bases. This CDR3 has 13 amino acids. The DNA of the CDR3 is TGTGCCAGCTCACAGGGGGGGGCCTATGGCTACACCTTC. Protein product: CASSQGGAYGYTF.

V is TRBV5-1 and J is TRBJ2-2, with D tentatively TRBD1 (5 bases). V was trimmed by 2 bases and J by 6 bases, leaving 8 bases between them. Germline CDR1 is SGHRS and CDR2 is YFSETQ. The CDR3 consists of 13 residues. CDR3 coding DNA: TGCGCCAGCAGCTTAGAAGGGGCCGGGGAGCTGTTTTTT. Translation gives CASSLEGAGELFF.

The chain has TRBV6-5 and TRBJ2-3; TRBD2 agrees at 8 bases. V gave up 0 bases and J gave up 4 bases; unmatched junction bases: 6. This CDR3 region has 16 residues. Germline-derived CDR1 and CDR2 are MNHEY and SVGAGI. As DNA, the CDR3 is TGTGCCAGCAGTTACTCATTGCCGGGAGGGGCAGATACGCAGTATTTT. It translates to CASSYSLPGGADTQYF.

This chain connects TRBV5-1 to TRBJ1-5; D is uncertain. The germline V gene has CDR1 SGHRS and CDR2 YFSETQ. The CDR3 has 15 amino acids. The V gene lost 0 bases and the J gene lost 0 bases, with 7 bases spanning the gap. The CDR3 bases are TGCGCCAGCAGCTTGGACGGAGATAGCAATCAGCCCCAGCATTTT. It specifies CASSLDGDSNQPQHF.

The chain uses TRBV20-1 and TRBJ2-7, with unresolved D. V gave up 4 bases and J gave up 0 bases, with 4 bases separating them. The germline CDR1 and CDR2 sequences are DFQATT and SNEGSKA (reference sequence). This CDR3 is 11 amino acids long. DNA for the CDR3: TGCAGTGCTAAAAGCTCCTACGAGCAGTACTTC. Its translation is CSAKSSYEQYF.

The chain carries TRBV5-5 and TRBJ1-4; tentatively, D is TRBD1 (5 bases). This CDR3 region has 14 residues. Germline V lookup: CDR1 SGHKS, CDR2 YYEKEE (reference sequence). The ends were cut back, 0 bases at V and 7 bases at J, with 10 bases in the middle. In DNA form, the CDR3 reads TGTGCCAGCAGCTTGGGGGGGATCAGTGAAAAACTGTTTTTT. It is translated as CASSLGGISEKLFF. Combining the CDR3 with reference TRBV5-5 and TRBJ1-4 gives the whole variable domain DAGVTQSPTHLIKTRGQQVTLRCSPISGHKSVSWYQQVLGQGPQFIFQYYEKEERGRGNFPDRFSARQFPNYSSELNVNALLLGDSALYLCASSLGGISEKLFFGSGTQLSVL.

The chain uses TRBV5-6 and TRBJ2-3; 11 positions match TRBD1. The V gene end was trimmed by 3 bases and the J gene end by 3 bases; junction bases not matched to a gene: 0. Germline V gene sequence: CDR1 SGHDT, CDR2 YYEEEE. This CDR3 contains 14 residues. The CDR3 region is CASSWDRGTDTQYF. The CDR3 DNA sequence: TGTGCCAGCAGCTGGGACAGGGGGACAGATACGCAGTATTTT. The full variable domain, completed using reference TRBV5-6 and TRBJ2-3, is DAGVTQSPTHLIKTRGQQVTLRCSPKSGHDTVSWYQQALGQGPQFIFQYYEEEERQRGNFPDRFSGHQFPNYSSELNVNALLLGDSALYLCASSWDRGTDTQYFGPGTRLTVL.

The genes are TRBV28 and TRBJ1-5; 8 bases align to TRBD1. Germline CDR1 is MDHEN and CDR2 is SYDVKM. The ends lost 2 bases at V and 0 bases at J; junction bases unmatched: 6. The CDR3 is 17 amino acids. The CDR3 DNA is TGTGCCAGCAGTTTAGACCGGGACAGGTATAGCAATCAGCCCCAGCATTTT. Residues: CASSLDRDRYSNQPQHF.

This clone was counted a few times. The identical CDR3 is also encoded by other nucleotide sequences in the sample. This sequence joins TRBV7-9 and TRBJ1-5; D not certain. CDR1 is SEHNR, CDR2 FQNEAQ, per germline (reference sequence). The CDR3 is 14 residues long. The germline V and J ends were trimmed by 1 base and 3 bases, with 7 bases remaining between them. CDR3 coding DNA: TGTGCCAGCAGCTTAGGCGGACTCAATCAGCCCCAGCATTTT. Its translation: CASSLGGLNQPQHF. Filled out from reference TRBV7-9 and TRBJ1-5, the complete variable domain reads DTGVSQNPRHKITKRGQNVTFRCDPISEHNRLYWYRQTLGQGPEFLTYFQNEAQLEKSRLLSDRFSAERPKGSFSTLEIQRTEQGDSAMYLCASSLGGLNQPQHFGDGTRLSIL.